The 15 T cell receptor beta chains in this list originate from one sample, sequenced in a study of T cells in localized non-small cell lung cancer. The data were produced by immunoSEQ multiplex PCR, yet TCRdb's version contains in-frame clones alone and is incomplete. Among tens of thousands of clones, 85% to 90% were seen once, and the ten largest hold over 9%. Sequenced material: PBMCs, taken before any cancer treatment. The source of these receptors is a man aged 40 to 75 with stage II squamous cell lung carcinoma.

The chain combines TRBV18 with TRBJ2-7; TRBD1 is a possible D gene (6 bases). This CDR3 is 14 amino acids long. Germline V gene data show CDR1 as KGHSH and CDR2 as LQKENI. V lost 0 bases, J lost 0 bases, and 6 bases lay in between. The CDR3 here is CASSPPGGSYEQYF. Written as DNA, the CDR3 is TGTGCCAGCTCACCACCAGGGGGCTCCTACGAGCAGTACTTC.

The chain is built from TRBV5-5 and TRBJ2-1; D possibly matches TRBD1 or TRBD2 (6 bases each). Per germline, CDR1 SGHKS and CDR2 YYEKEE (reference sequence). The V gene lost 0 bases and the J gene lost 8 bases, with 12 bases spanning the gap. The CDR3 spans 14 residues. The CDR3 protein is CASSLVPGGDEQFF. The CDR3 DNA follows: TGTGCCAGCAGCTTGGTCCCCGGGGGCGATGAGCAGTTCTTC.

This rearrangement joins TRBV7-8 to TRBJ1-3; tentative D call: TRBD1 (6 bases). The V end lost 1 base, the J end lost 4 bases, and 20 bases lay between the germline ends. The CDR3 has 18 amino acids. The germline V gene encodes CDR1 SGHVS and CDR2 FQNEAQ. CDR3: CASSLGALTGSLGNTIYF. For the CDR3, the DNA is TGTGCCAGCAGCTTAGGGGCCCTTACAGGGAGCCTCGGAAACACCATATATTTT.

The CDR3 spells CAWSAANYGYTF. Written as DNA, the CDR3 is TGTGCCTGGAGTGCGGCTAACTATGGCTACACCTTC. The chain carries TRBV30 and TRBJ1-2; D ambiguous. Between the trimmed V and J ends, which lost 1 base and 0 bases, there was a span of 3 bases. The CDR3 covers 12 residues. From germline, CDR1 is GTSNPN and CDR2 SVGIG (reference sequence).

This chain connects TRBV27 to TRBJ1-2; D remains ambiguous. CDR1 is MNHEY and CDR2 is SMNVEV in the germline V gene (reference sequence). This CDR3 is built from 14 residues. V was trimmed by 4 bases and J by 8 bases, leaving 17 bases between them. The CDR3 is CASSSAGGLSGYTF. The CDR3 bases are TGTGCCAGCAGTTCGGCCGGTGGTCTCTCCGGCTACACCTTC.

The rearrangement joins TRBV7-9 to TRBJ2-3; 11 bases agree with TRBD2. Per the germline V gene, CDR1 is SEHNR and CDR2 is FQNEAQ (reference sequence). The trim removed 6 bases at V and 2 bases at J, leaving 7 bases unmatched. CDR3 length: 16 residues. The CDR3 nucleotides read TGTGCCAGCAGTCCCGCTAGCGGGGGGAACACAGATACGCAGTATTTT. Its translation is CASSPASGGNTDTQYF.

The chain recombines TRBV18 with TRBJ1-5, with TRBD1 identical over 7 bases. Germline CDR1 reads KGHSH; CDR2 reads LQKENI. The CDR3 is 14 residues long. Trimming at V came to 3 bases and at J to 6 bases, leaving 5 bases not matched to a gene. The DNA for the CDR3 is TGTGCCAGCTCACCGGGACAGTTGATTCAGCCCCAGCATTTT. This sequence encodes CASSPGQLIQPQHF.

The J gene is TRBJ1-6, the V gene TRBV6-5, with D perhaps matching TRBD1 (5 bases). Germline V gene sequence: CDR1 MNHEY, CDR2 SVGAGI. V was cut by 4 bases and J by 6 bases, with 13 bases left in between. The CDR3 consists of 15 residues. The CDR3 protein is CASSSGQLPNSPLHF. Written as DNA, the CDR3 is TGTGCCAGCAGTTCGGGGCAGCTCCCTAATTCACCCCTCCACTTT.

This clone appeared a single time. The chain uses TRBV11-2 and TRBJ2-7; tentative D call: TRBD2 (6 bases). The CDR3 sequence is 14 residues long. Germline V CDR1 and CDR2: SGHAT, FQNNGV. Deletions cut 3 bases from V and 0 bases from J, with 9 bases between. CDR3 sequence: CASSFSGYSYEQYF. In DNA form, the CDR3 reads TGTGCCAGCAGCTTCAGCGGGTACTCCTACGAGCAGTACTTC.

V usage is TRBV5-4 and J usage is TRBJ2-1, with 13 nucleotides matching TRBD2. This CDR3 spans 17 amino acids. V lost 4 bases to trimming and J lost 2 bases; unmatched junction nucleotides: 6. Germline values: CDR1 SGHNT, CDR2 YYREEE (reference sequence). The CDR3 nucleotides are TGTGCCAGCAGCAAGGGACTAGCGGGGCCCACCTACAATGAGCAGTTCTTC. Its protein is CASSKGLAGPTYNEQFF.

The V gene is TRBV7-2, the J gene TRBJ2-2; 12 bases fit TRBD2. V lost 5 bases and J lost 1; bases outside the gene matches: 2. CDR3 length: 16 amino acids. The germline CDR1 and CDR2 sequences are SGHTA and FQGNSA. The CDR3 sequence is CASSGLAGLNTGELFF. CDR3 DNA: TGTGCCAGCAGCGGACTAGCGGGGTTGAACACCGGGGAGCTGTTTTTT.

The CDR3 DNA reads TGTGCCAGCAGTTACCAGGGCGCCGGGGAGCTGTTTTTT. It translates to CASSYQGAGELFF. V usage is TRBV6-5 and J usage is TRBJ2-2, with TRBD1 as a possible D gene (5 bases). The CDR3 is 13 amino acids. The germline V and J ends were trimmed by 2 bases and 6 bases, with 7 bases remaining between them. The germline V gene encodes CDR1 MNHEY and CDR2 SVGAGI.

The chain has TRBV4-1 and TRBJ2-7; 7 positions agree with TRBD1. The V gene's germline CDR1 is MGHRA and CDR2 YSYEKL. This CDR3 region has 15 residues. With V trimmed by 0 bases and J by 3 bases, 5 bases remained unmatched. The CDR3 sequence is CASSQERRQGYEQYF. CDR3 sequence (DNA): TGCGCCAGCAGCCAAGAGAGGAGACAGGGCTACGAGCAGTACTTC.

This chain links TRBV7-2 with TRBJ1-6; D ambiguous. Trimming stripped 5 bases from V and 9 bases from J, with 14 bases between. Looked up from germline, CDR1 is SGHTA and CDR2 is FQGNSA. The CDR3 has 14 amino acids. The CDR3 region is CASSPSLSGSPLHF. Here the CDR3 DNA reads TGTGCCAGCAGCCCCTCTTTGTCTGGTTCACCCCTCCACTTT.

The V call is TRBV29-1, the J call TRBJ2-3; no definite D call. Trimming left V 7 bases short and J 6 bases short, with 14 bases between. This CDR3 is 12 amino acids long. Looked up from germline, CDR1 is SQVTM and CDR2 is ANQGSEA. DNA of the CDR3: TGCAGCGCCGATAGGACGGCGGATACGCAGTATTTT. Its translation: CSADRTADTQYF.